The 16 T cell receptor beta chains listed next were all sequenced from one sample in a study of vaccination and CD4 T cells after COVID-19. Sample treatment: roughly ten-day PBMC culture with coronavirus spike peptide pools or control peptides (ViraFEST assay). The Oncomine TCR Beta short-read assay sequenced DNA from cultured CD4+ T cells. MiXCR, run by TCRdb on the PCR reads, gives a single entry per CDR3 protein. Among about 13,000 distinct CDR3 sequences listed, about a third were seen once. No cognate antigen is known for these TCRs. Sequences were obtained from CD4+ T cells from blood, cultured in vitro. These receptors originate from a human donor who had recovered from COVID-19.

This clonotype was counted a few times. The chain joins TRBV6-2 or TRBV6-3 to TRBJ1-5; D is possibly TRBD1 (5 bases). Germline V gene data show CDR1 as MNHEY and CDR2 as SVGEGT. The CDR3 covers 14 residues. The V gene lost 2 bases and the J gene lost 3 bases, with 8 bases spanning the gap. The CDR3 nucleotides read TGTGCCAGCAGTTACAGACAGCTCAATCAGCCCCAGCATTTT. As protein: CASSYRQLNQPQHF.

The chain recombines TRBV19 with TRBJ2-5; weak D call: TRBD2 (5 bases). The CDR3 has 15 amino acids. The V gene's germline CDR1 is LNHDA and CDR2 SQIVND (reference sequence). V was trimmed by 1 base and J by 5 bases, leaving 14 bases between them. CDR3 residues: CASSIVPGDRETQYF. The CDR3 bases are TGTGCCAGTAGTATAGTACCCGGGGATAGGGAGACCCAGTACTTC. Using reference TRBV19 and TRBJ2-5 for the parts outside the CDR3, the full variable domain is DGGITQSPKYLFRKEGQNVTLSCEQNLNHDAMYWYRQDPGQGLRLIYYSQIVNDFQKGDIAEGYSVSREKKESFPLTVTSAQKNPTAFYLCASSIVPGDRETQYFGPGTRLLVL.

V and J are TRBV7-3 and TRBJ1-3, with TRBD1 matching 10 bases. The CDR3 contains 16 residues. Germline V gene sequence: CDR1 SGHTA, CDR2 FQGTGA. V was pared by 5 bases and J by 0 bases, with 4 bases of the junction left unmatched. The CDR3 bases are TGTGCCAGCAGCCGGACAGGGGGAAACTCTGGAAACACCATATATTTT. Amino acid sequence: CASSRTGGNSGNTIYF.

The chain uses TRBV12-5 and TRBJ2-5; D uncertain. The CDR3 covers 13 residues. CDR1 and CDR2 from the germline V gene are LGHNT and FRNRAP. V lost 2 bases and J lost 5, with 9 bases in between. The chain's CDR3 is CASGLSVLETQYF. CDR3 sequence (DNA): TGTGCTAGTGGTTTGTCGGTGTTGGAGACCCAGTACTTC. The full variable domain, in which reference TRBV12-5 and TRBJ2-5 provide the parts outside the CDR3, is DARVTQTPRHKVTEMGQEVTMRCQPILGHNTVFWYRQTMMQGLELLAYFRNRAPLDDSGMPKDRFSAEMPDATLATLKIQPSEPRDSAVYFCASGLSVLETQYFGPGTRLLVL.

This clonotype has only a few counts. The rearrangement links TRBV10-3 to TRBJ1-2, with a possible D match to TRBD1 (6 bases). Trimming shortened V by 4 bases and J by 0 bases, and 6 bases separated the two germline ends. The germline gives CDR1 ENHRY, CDR2 SYGVKD. This CDR3 region has 13 residues. The CDR3 reads CAISGDTNYGYTF. CDR3 in DNA: TGTGCCATCAGTGGGGACACTAACTATGGCTACACCTTC.

The CDR3 reads CASSLVAGGGYEQYF. As DNA, the CDR3 is TGTGCCAGCAGTTTAGTAGCGGGTGGGGGCTACGAGCAGTACTTC. This chain joins TRBV27 and TRBJ2-7; 7 bases match TRBD2. This CDR3 region has 15 residues. V gave up 2 bases and J gave up 3 bases; unmatched junction bases: 7. Germline CDR1 reads MNHEY; CDR2 reads SMNVEV (reference sequence).

The J gene is TRBJ1-2, the V gene TRBV20-1, with D perhaps matching TRBD1 (5 bases). From germline, CDR1 is DFQATT and CDR2 SNEGSKA (reference sequence). V lost 5 bases, J lost 7 bases, and 20 bases lay in between. The CDR3 is made up of 14 amino acids. The chain's CDR3 is CSASKVQGRAGYTF. For the CDR3, the DNA is TGCAGTGCTTCTAAGGTCCAGGGTAGGGCTGGCTACACCTTC.

This clonotype has a handful of counts. The J gene is TRBJ1-2, the V gene TRBV5-1; the match to TRBD1 covers 7 bases. CDR1 is SGHRS and CDR2 is YFSETQ in the germline V gene. The ends lost 3 bases at V and 2 bases at J; junction bases unmatched: 4. The CDR3 spans 14 residues. The CDR3 coding sequence is TGCGCCAGCAGCTCGACAGGGTCCAACTATGGCTACACCTTC. This sequence encodes CASSSTGSNYGYTF.

This clonotype came up once. The gene calls are TRBV6-5 and TRBJ2-7; no clear D gene. V was trimmed by 2 bases and J by 5 bases, leaving 10 bases between them. The CDR3 totals 13 residues. From germline, CDR1 is MNHEY and CDR2 SVGAGI. The CDR3 region is CASSYDRGHEQYF. The CDR3 DNA reads TGTGCCAGCAGTTACGACCGAGGCCACGAGCAGTACTTC.

This sequence joins TRBV18 and TRBJ1-1, with D possibly matching TRBD1 (5 bases). The CDR3 spans 14 residues. The ends were cut back, 6 bases at V and 11 bases at J, with 22 bases in the middle. The germline CDR1 and CDR2 sequences are KGHSH and LQKENI. The CDR3 sequence: CASSGNRDSQWAFF. DNA of the CDR3: TGTGCCAGCTCCGGGAACCGGGACTCCCAGTGGGCTTTCTTT.

There are a few counts of this clonotype. The chain employs TRBV10-3 and TRBJ1-6, with TRBD1 matching 9 bases. CDR3 length: 15 amino acids. The trim removed 4 bases at V and 7 bases at J, leaving 5 bases unmatched. CDR1 is ENHRY, CDR2 SYGVKD, per germline. Here the CDR3 reads CAISGTGQGNSPLHF. The CDR3 DNA follows: TGTGCCATCAGTGGTACAGGACAGGGGAATTCACCCCTCCACTTT.

The chain employs TRBV6-1 and TRBJ2-7, with TRBD1 matching over 7 bases. Germline CDR1 reads MNHNS; CDR2 reads SASEGT. The V segment lost 6 bases and the J segment 6 bases; nucleotides outside the gene matches: 14. The CDR3 covers 15 residues. CDR3 coding DNA: TGTGCCAGCAGCCGACAGGGTCCGGGTGGGAGCGAGCAGTACTTC. Amino acids: CASSRQGPGGSEQYF.

In nucleotides, the CDR3 is TGTGCCAGCTCACCGGGGACAGGGTGGACCGGGGAGCTGTTTTTT. It specifies CASSPGTGWTGELFF. The chain carries TRBV18 and TRBJ2-2; TRBD1 agrees at 9 bases. The CDR3 is 15 residues long. Germline values: CDR1 KGHSH, CDR2 LQKENI. J gave up 5 bases and V 3 bases, and 4 bases lay outside the gene matches.

The chain recombines TRBV12-3 or TRBV12-4 with TRBJ2-1, with D perhaps being TRBD1 or TRBD2 (7 bases each). This CDR3 comprises 14 residues. The V end lost 4 bases, the J end lost 6 bases, and 13 bases lay between the germline ends. CDR3 DNA: TGTGCCAGCAGTTGGGGGAGGGGGCGCAATGAGCAGTTCTTC. This codes for CASSWGRGRNEQFF.

A few counts support this clonotype. The genes are TRBV27 and TRBJ1-1, with D possibly TRBD1 on 6 matching bases. V shed 6 bases and J shed 8 bases, with 10 bases lying between them. CDR3 length equals 11 residues. Germline assignment: CDR1 MNHEY and CDR2 SMNVEV (reference sequence). The CDR3 protein is CASRLRGEAFF. DNA for the CDR3: TGTGCCAGCAGGTTGAGGGGGGAAGCTTTCTTT.

The chain is built from TRBV11-2 and TRBJ2-6; 9 bases align to TRBD1. Germline values: CDR1 SGHAT, CDR2 FQNNGV. CDR3 size: 17 residues. V shed 5 bases, J shed 4 bases, and the junction held 9 bases outside the gene matches. CDR3 sequence: CASSPGTGRPGANVLTF. The CDR3 DNA reads TGTGCCAGCAGCCCAGGGACAGGGAGACCCGGGGCCAACGTCCTGACTTTC.